The clone carrying this T cell receptor (beta chain) has just a few counts. Its antigen is as yet unknown. Libraries were prepared by immunoSEQ multiplex PCR; TCRdb keeps only in-frame clonotypes and omits some of them. Counted here are approximately 77,000 clones, 70% to 85% occurring once; the ten biggest clones make up 0.51%. The sample is drawn from a study of OX40 agonist ivuxolimab in advanced cancers. Study-wide results and caveats: On average, CD8+ T cells had more expanded clones than CD4+. Circulating CD4+ and CD8+ T cells showed clonal expansion by week 6 at 0.1 to 3.0 mg/kg.

People who had autoimmune disease history or systemic immunosuppression were excluded. This CDR3 spans 12 amino acids. CDR1 and CDR2 from the germline V gene are MNHEY and SVGAGI. V was pared by 6 bases and J by 5 bases, with 10 bases between. The source is an adult with an advanced solid tumor such as melanoma, head and neck, liver or kidney cancer. V usage is TRBV6-5 and J usage is TRBJ1-2; D gene ambiguous. The sample here was CD4+ or CD8+ T cells sorted from blood, taken in a trial of the OX40 agonist ivuxolimab. The DNA for the CDR3 is TGTGCCAGCAGACTCAGTGGTTATGGCTACACCTTC. Its translation: CASRLSGYGYTF.